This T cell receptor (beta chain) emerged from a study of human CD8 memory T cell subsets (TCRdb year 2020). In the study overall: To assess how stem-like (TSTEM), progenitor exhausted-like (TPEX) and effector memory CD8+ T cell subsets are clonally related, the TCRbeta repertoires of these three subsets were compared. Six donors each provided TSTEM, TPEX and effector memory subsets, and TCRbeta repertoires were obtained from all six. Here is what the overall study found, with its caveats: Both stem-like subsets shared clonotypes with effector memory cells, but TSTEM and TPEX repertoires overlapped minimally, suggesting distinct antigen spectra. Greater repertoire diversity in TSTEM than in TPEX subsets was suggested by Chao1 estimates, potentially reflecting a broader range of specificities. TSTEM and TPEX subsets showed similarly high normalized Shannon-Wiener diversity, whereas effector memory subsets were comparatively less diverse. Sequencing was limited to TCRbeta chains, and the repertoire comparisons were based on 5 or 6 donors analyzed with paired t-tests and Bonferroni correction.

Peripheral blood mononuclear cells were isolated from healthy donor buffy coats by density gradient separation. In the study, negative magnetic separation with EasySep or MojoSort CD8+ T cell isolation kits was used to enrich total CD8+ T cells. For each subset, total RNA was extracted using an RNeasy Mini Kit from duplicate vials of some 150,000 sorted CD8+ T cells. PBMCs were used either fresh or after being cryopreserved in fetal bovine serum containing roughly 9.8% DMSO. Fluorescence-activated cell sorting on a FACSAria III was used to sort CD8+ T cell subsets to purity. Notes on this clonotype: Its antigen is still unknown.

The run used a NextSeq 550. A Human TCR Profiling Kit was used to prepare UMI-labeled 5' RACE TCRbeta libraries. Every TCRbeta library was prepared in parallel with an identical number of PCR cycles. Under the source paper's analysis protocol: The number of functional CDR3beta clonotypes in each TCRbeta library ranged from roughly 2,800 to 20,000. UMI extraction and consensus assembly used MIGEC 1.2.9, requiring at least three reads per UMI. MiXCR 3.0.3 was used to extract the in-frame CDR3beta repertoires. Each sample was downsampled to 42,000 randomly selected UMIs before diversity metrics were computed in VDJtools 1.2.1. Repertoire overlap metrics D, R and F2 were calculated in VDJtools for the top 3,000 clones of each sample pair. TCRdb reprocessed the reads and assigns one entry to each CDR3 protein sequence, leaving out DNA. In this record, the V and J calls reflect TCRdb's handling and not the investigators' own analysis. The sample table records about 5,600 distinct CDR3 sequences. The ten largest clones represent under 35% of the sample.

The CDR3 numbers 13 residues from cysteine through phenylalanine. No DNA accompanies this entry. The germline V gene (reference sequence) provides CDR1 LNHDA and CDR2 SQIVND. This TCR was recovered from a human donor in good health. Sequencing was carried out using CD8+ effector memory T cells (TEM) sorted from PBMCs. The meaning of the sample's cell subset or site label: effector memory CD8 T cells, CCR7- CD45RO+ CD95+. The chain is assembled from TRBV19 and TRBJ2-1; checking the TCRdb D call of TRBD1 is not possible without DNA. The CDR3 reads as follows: CASRTGTDNEQFF.